Following are 20 T cell receptor beta chains from one sample sequenced in a study of T cell changes during pregnancy in multiple sclerosis. Method: immunoSEQ multiplex PCR; TCRdb's copy keeps in-frame clones and lacks some. Among about 36,000 clones listed, about 88% were seen once. The input for sequencing was CD8+ T cells from peripheral blood mononuclear cells, taken in the third trimester of pregnancy. The receptors shown here come from a female donor with multiple sclerosis, enrolled in a pregnancy study.

The V call is TRBV19, the J call TRBJ2-7; D gene unclear. In germline, CDR1 is LNHDA, CDR2 SQIVND (reference sequence). The CDR3 covers 13 residues. The V end was cut by 3 bases, the J end by 7 bases, with 13 bases between. CDR3 nucleotides: TGTGCCAGTAGTATTCGATCCACCAGTGAGCAGTACTTC. It specifies CASSIRSTSEQYF.

This chain joins TRBV29-1 and TRBJ1-2; TRBD1 matches at 9 bases. CDR1 SQVTM and CDR2 ANQGSEA come from the germline V gene. V lost 6 bases and J lost 3; bases outside the gene matches: 8. The CDR3 length is 14 residues. DNA of the CDR3: TGCAGCGTCGTGGACAGGGGATCTTACTATGGCTACACCTTC. It yields the protein CSVVDRGSYYGYTF.

J is TRBJ2-3 and V is TRBV27, with TRBD2 matching 7 bases. After removal of 6 bases from V and 1 base from J, the junction contained 10 bases not matched to a gene. Germline lookup yields CDR1 MNHEY and CDR2 SMNVEV (reference sequence). The CDR3 is 16 residues long. The CDR3 here is CASRTLSRGGTDTQYF. The DNA for the CDR3 is TGTGCCAGCAGAACACTCTCCCGGGGGGGCACAGATACGCAGTATTTT.

This clone appeared a few times. The rearrangement joins TRBV4-2 to TRBJ1-1; D not resolved. V was pared by 4 bases and J by 4 bases, with 16 bases between. CDR1 LGHNA and CDR2 YNFKEQ come from the germline V gene. The CDR3 covers 15 residues. The chain's CDR3 is CASSLNDGDSTEAFF. The CDR3 nucleotides are TGTGCCAGCAGCCTAAATGACGGGGATAGCACTGAAGCTTTCTTT.

The chain couples TRBV9 to TRBJ2-2; no clear D. Trimming took off 4 bases at V and 5 bases at J, with 3 bases between the two ends. The CDR3 is made up of 11 amino acids. The germline V gene has CDR1 SGDLS and CDR2 YYNGEE. The CDR3 DNA is TGTGCCAGCAGCACTACCGGGGAGCTGTTTTTT. This translates into CASSTTGELFF.

The V gene is TRBV19, the J gene TRBJ2-3; possibly TRBD2 for D (5 bases). From germline, CDR1 is LNHDA and CDR2 SQIVND (reference sequence). Trimming shortened V by 0 bases and J by 0 bases, and 10 bases separated the two germline ends. The CDR3 runs 16 residues. This CDR3 is CASSIDLGGSTDTQYF. The DNA of the CDR3 is TGTGCCAGTAGTATAGATCTGGGCGGGAGCACAGATACGCAGTATTTT.

This clone is a singleton in its sample. V gene TRBV7-9 combines with J gene TRBJ2-7; D is perhaps TRBD1 (6 bases). The V and J ends lost 5 bases and 0 bases respectively, with 20 bases between them. Germline V lookup: CDR1 SEHNR, CDR2 FQNEAQ (reference sequence). The CDR3 runs to 17 residues. The CDR3 loop is CASSSYGVGGSSYEQYF. In DNA, the CDR3 is TGTGCCAGCAGCAGTTATGGGGTAGGGGGAAGCTCCTACGAGCAGTACTTC.

The rearrangement uses TRBV10-3 and TRBJ2-1, with D tentatively TRBD1 (6 bases). The germline V gene encodes CDR1 ENHRY and CDR2 SYGVKD. Trimming took off 11 bases at V and 2 bases at J, with 16 bases between the two ends. The CDR3 has 14 residues. The CDR3, as DNA: TGTGCCGGGTCCACAGGGACGGCCTACAATGAGCAGTTCTTC. Protein product: CAGSTGTAYNEQFF.

The chain is built from TRBV2 and TRBJ1-1; 9 nucleotides match TRBD1. This CDR3 is built from 14 residues. The germline V gene encodes CDR1 SNHLY and CDR2 FYNNEI. V shed 3 bases, J shed 4 bases, and the junction held 3 bases outside the gene matches. In nucleotides, the CDR3 is TGTGCCAGCAGTGAGACAGGGGGACTCACTGAAGCTTTCTTT. It is translated as CASSETGGLTEAFF.

The chain links TRBV7-2 to TRBJ2-1, with 8 bases that match TRBD2. The CDR3 has 15 residues. Per the germline V gene, CDR1 is SGHTA and CDR2 is FQGNSA. V was clipped by 3 bases and J by 4 bases; unmatched bases: 5. CDR3 region: CASSFGAGVYNEQFF. The CDR3 bases are TGTGCCAGCAGCTTTGGAGCGGGGGTTTACAATGAGCAGTTCTTC.

In this sample, this clone turned up a few times. The chain employs TRBV27 and TRBJ2-7, with 7 positions matching TRBD1. This CDR3 spans 15 amino acids. Trimming at V came to 6 bases and at J to 1 base, leaving 9 bases not matched to a gene. The germline CDR1 and CDR2 sequences are MNHEY and SMNVEV (reference sequence). CDR3 nucleotides: TGTGCCAGCAGGGAAAGCCCGGGACAGTCCTACGAGCAGTACTTC. It translates to CASRESPGQSYEQYF.

The chain has TRBV27 and TRBJ1-2; maybe TRBD1 (5 bases). The CDR3 is 15 amino acids. CDR1 is MNHEY, CDR2 SMNVEV, per germline (reference sequence). The ends were cut back, 5 bases at V and 8 bases at J, with 21 bases in the middle. The CDR3 DNA reads TGTGCCAGCAGTCTATATCTCGACAGCCCGGCGGGCTACACCTTC. This translates into CASSLYLDSPAGYTF.

This CDR3 reads CASIGGANEQFF. The DNA of the CDR3 is TGCGCCAGCATTGGCGGGGCGAATGAGCAGTTCTTC. The chain couples TRBV10-2 to TRBJ2-1, with D perhaps matching TRBD2 (6 bases). The germline gives CDR1 WSHSY, CDR2 SAAADI. Trimming shortened V by 7 bases and J by 7 bases, and 11 bases separated the two germline ends. CDR3 length: 12 amino acids.

The gene calls are TRBV19 and TRBJ2-7; D is possibly TRBD1 (5 bases). Germline CDR1 reads LNHDA; CDR2 reads SQIVND (reference sequence). The CDR3 spans 12 residues. V was shortened by 4 bases and J by 3 bases, with 7 bases between the two germline ends. The CDR3 is CASSNQGYEQYF. CDR3 DNA: TGTGCCAGTAGTAACCAGGGCTACGAGCAGTACTTC.

V is TRBV4-2 and J is TRBJ2-7; TRBD1 matches 9 bases. V trimming: 4 bases; J trimming: 3 bases; junction bases outside the gene matches: 7. There are 15 residues in the CDR3. From germline, CDR1 is LGHNA and CDR2 YNFKEQ. CDR3 residues: CASSLEGTGYYEQYF. In DNA, the CDR3 is TGTGCCAGCAGCCTCGAAGGGACAGGGTACTACGAGCAGTACTTC.

This chain connects TRBV27 to TRBJ1-2, with 8 nucleotides matching TRBD1. The CDR3 contains 15 residues. V lost 2 bases to trimming and J lost 4 bases; unmatched junction nucleotides: 6. Germline V lookup: CDR1 MNHEY, CDR2 SMNVEV (reference sequence). CDR3 loop: CASSLMAGGVYGYTF. CDR3 nucleotides: TGTGCCAGCAGTTTAATGGCAGGGGGCGTCTATGGCTACACCTTC.

CDR3 sequence reads: CASSPPTSGGARSPQYF. In DNA, the CDR3 is TGTGCCAGCAGCCCACCGACTAGCGGGGGGGCGAGGAGTCCCCAGTACTTC. The rearrangement joins TRBV7-9 to TRBJ2-5; 14 bases map to TRBD2. V lost 5 bases and J lost 9; bases outside the gene matches: 14. Germline CDR1 is SEHNR and CDR2 is FQNEAQ (reference sequence). The CDR3 is 17 amino acids.

This clone was recorded once. Other DNA sequences from this sample encode an identical CDR3 as well. The chain combines TRBV4-1 with TRBJ2-1; D call uncertain. V was clipped by 0 bases and J by 3 bases, with 6 bases between them. The CDR3 extends over 14 amino acids. The V gene's germline CDR1 is MGHRA and CDR2 YSYEKL. The CDR3 here is CASSQDRGYNEQFF. As DNA, the CDR3 is TGCGCCAGCAGCCAAGATCGAGGCTACAATGAGCAGTTCTTC.

The chain links TRBV6-1 to TRBJ1-1; 7 bases align to TRBD1. The CDR3 consists of 17 residues. J was trimmed by 0 bases and V by 2 bases; bases with no gene match: 9. The germline V gene encodes CDR1 MNHNS and CDR2 SASEGT. CDR3 in DNA: TGTGCCAGCAGTGAAATACAGGGGACGATGATGAACACTGAAGCTTTCTTT. Translating gives CASSEIQGTMMNTEAFF.

The chain recombines TRBV5-5 with TRBJ2-1; 11 bases map to TRBD2. CDR3 length: 18 residues. Trimming at V came to 2 bases and at J to 7 bases, leaving 14 bases not matched to a gene. The V gene's germline CDR1 is SGHKS and CDR2 YYEKEE (reference sequence). The DNA for the CDR3 is TGTGCCAGCAGCTTAGGGGGGTGGATAGCGGGAGGGCCAAATGAGCAGTTCTTC. Protein sequence: CASSLGGWIAGGPNEQFF.